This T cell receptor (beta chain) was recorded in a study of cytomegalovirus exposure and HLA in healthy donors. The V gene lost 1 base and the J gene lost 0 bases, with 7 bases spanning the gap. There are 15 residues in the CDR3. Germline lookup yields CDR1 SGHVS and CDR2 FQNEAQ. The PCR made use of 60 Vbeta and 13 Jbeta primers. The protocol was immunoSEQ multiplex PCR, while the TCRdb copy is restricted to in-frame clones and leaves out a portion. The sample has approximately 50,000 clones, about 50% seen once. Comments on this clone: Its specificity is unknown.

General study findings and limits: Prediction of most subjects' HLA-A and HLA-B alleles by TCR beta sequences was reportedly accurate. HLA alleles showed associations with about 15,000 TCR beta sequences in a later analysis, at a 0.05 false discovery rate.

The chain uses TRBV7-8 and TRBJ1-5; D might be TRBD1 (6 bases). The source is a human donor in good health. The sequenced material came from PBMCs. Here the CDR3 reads CASSLGTDSNQPQHF. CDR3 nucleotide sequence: TGTGCCAGCAGCTTAGGGACAGATAGCAATCAGCCCCAGCATTTT.